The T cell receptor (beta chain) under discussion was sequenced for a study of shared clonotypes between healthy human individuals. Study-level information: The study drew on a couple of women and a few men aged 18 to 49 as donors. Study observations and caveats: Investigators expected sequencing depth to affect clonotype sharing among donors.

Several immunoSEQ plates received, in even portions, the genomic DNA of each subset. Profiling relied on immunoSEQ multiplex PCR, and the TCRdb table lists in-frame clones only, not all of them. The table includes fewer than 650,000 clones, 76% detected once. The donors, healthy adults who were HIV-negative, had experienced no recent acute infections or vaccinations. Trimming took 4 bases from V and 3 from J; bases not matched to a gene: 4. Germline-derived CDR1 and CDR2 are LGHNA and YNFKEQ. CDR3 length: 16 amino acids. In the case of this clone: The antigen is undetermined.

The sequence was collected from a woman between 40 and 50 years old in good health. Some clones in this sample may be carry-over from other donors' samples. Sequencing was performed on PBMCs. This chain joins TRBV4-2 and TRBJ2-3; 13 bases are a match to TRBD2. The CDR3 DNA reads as TGTGCCAGCAGCCTCCGGACTAGCGGGAGAACAGATACGCAGTATTTT. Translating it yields CASSLRTSGRTDTQYF.